This TCR beta chain derives from a study of long-term antiretroviral therapy in people with HIV. CDR1 and CDR2 from the germline V gene are DFQATT and SNEGSKA (reference sequence). The V gene lost 8 bases and the J gene lost 8 bases, with 15 bases spanning the gap. The CDR3 loop spans 11 amino acids. Assay version v3.0 of immunoSEQ was used, and it was run at survey level. Profiled with immunoSEQ multiplex PCR; TCRdb holds only in-frame clones, not every one. The profile covers tens of thousands of clones, with under 90% appearing a single time and roughly 8.1% taken by the ten largest. General study findings and limits: No data on ART adherence, viral resistance or therapy changes. The study found narrower CDR3 length ranges in HIV repertoires than in controls.

Concerning this clone: Its target is not known.

This specimen was unsorted PBMCs, taken at the start of antiretroviral therapy. This clonotype was obtained from a man between 50 and 59 years old with HIV. J is TRBJ1-2 and V is TRBV20-1; perhaps TRBD1 as D (5 bases). The CDR3 spells CSYGAREGYTF. The CDR3 DNA follows: TGCAGTTATGGGGCGAGGGAAGGCTACACCTTC.